These 15 T cell receptor beta chains originate from one sample sequenced in a study of T-cell memory formation after mild COVID-19 (dated by TCRdb to the early 2020s). Library generation was performed with 5' RACE. Sequencer: Illumina NovaSeq 6000. TCRdb cleaned the public reads at Q25 with fastp, built clones with MiXCR and kept in-frame beta chains. Entries that share a CDR3 protein sequence are merged under the most common genes and DNA. The sample table shows roughly 170,000 distinct CDR3 sequences, and over 20% are seen once. The ten largest clonotypes hold 20% to 25% of the sample. The sample was PBMCs or a T cell subset sorted from them (not recorded which). Receptor source: an adult woman who had mild COVID-19 (a few samples of this study predate the infection). The sample titles of this study are shuffled in the database, so cell type and time point are left out; the donor was told from shared clones.

This chain connects TRBV7-3 to TRBJ2-1; 11 positions match TRBD2. Germline V gene data show CDR1 as SGHTA and CDR2 as FQGTGA. The CDR3 contains 18 residues. Trimming cost V 11 bases and J 4 bases; bases outside gene matches: 19. The chain's CDR3 is CAYRLAGRLGVTYNEQFF. The CDR3, as DNA: TGTGCCTATAGACTAGCGGGACGTCTGGGAGTAACATACAATGAGCAGTTCTTC. Full variable domain (missing parts from reference TRBV7-3 and TRBJ2-1): GAGVSQTPSNKVTEKGKYVELRCDPISGHTALYWYRQSLGQGPEFLIYFQGTGAADDSGLPNDRFFAVRPEGSVSTLKIQRTERGDSAVYLCAYRLAGRLGVTYNEQFFGPGTRLTVL.

The rearrangement uses TRBV6-6 and TRBJ2-7, with D perhaps matching TRBD1 (5 bases). The germline V gene encodes CDR1 MNHNY and CDR2 SVGAGI (reference sequence). The CDR3 extends over 16 amino acids. V gave up 7 bases and J gave up 0 bases, with 19 bases separating them. CDR3 sequence: CASTLNAGLSSYEQYF. Here the CDR3 DNA reads TGTGCCAGCACTCTTAACGCAGGGCTCAGCTCCTACGAGCAGTACTTC.

This clonotype was seen at least ten times. The chain carries TRBV7-8 and TRBJ2-7; D is ambiguous. This CDR3 is 13 amino acids long. Germline V gene data show CDR1 as SGHVS and CDR2 as FQNEAQ. Trimming took 1 base from V and 1 from J, leaving 5 bases between them. CDR3 bases: TGTGCCAGCAGCTTAGAACAGTCCTACGAGCAGTACTTC. Amino acids: CASSLEQSYEQYF.

The CDR3 here is CATRNAGGNNEQFF. In DNA, the CDR3 is TGTGCCACCCGTAACGCGGGGGGGAACAATGAGCAGTTCTTC. V gene TRBV7-9 combines with J gene TRBJ2-1; 9 nucleotides agree with TRBD2. The CDR3 totals 14 residues. Germline CDR1 is SEHNR and CDR2 is FQNEAQ (reference sequence). V was pared by 10 bases and J by 5 bases, with 9 bases of the junction left unmatched.

The chain has TRBV11-2 and TRBJ1-1; D not certain. CDR3 length: 16 residues. Germline CDR1 is SGHAT and CDR2 is FQNNGV. V was pared by 0 bases and J by 0 bases, with 11 bases between. The DNA for the CDR3 is TGTGCCAGCAGCTTAGACACAGCATTCATGAACACTGAAGCTTTCTTT. This translates into CASSLDTAFMNTEAFF.

The chain carries TRBV5-4 and TRBJ1-1; D call uncertain. The CDR3 length is 13 residues. Germline V gives CDR1 SGHNT, CDR2 YYREEE (reference sequence). Trimming left V 2 bases short and J 5 bases short, with 10 bases between. The DNA for the CDR3 is TGTGCCAGCAGCTTCCCTGGGGAAACTGAAGCTTTCTTT. Translation: CASSFPGETEAFF. The variable domain in full, with the rest retrieved from reference TRBV5-4 and TRBJ1-1, is ETGVTQSPTHLIKTRGQQVTLRCSSQSGHNTVSWYQQALGQGPQFIFQYYREEENGRGNFPPRFSGLQFPNYSSELNVNALELDDSALYLCASSFPGETEAFFGQGTRLTVV.

This chain links TRBV5-1 with TRBJ2-5; TRBD2 is a possible D gene (6 bases). Trimming pared 4 bases from V and 2 bases from J, leaving 12 bases between. The V gene's germline CDR1 is SGHRS and CDR2 YFSETQ. This CDR3 contains 14 residues. In nucleotides, the CDR3 is TGCGCCAGCAGCCCCGGGGAGGCTCAAGAGACCCAGTACTTC. It codes for CASSPGEAQETQYF.

The J gene is TRBJ2-1, the V gene TRBV4-1, with TRBD1 identical over 10 bases. After removal of 4 bases from V and 8 bases from J, the junction contained 8 bases not matched to a gene. The CDR3 loop spans 15 amino acids. Looked up from germline, CDR1 is MGHRA and CDR2 is YSYEKL. CDR3 residues: CASSLGQGNVDEQFF. CDR3 nucleotides: TGCGCCAGCAGCCTGGGACAGGGGAATGTCGATGAGCAGTTCTTC.

V is TRBV20-1 and J is TRBJ2-7; 7 nucleotides align to TRBD2. The CDR3 contains 15 residues. Germline V CDR1 and CDR2: DFQATT, SNEGSKA (reference sequence). The J segment lost 3 bases and the V segment lost 3 bases, leaving 11 bases of the junction unmatched. The CDR3 bases are TGCAGTGCTAGCGGGGTGCGGGGGAACTTCTACGAGCAGTACTTC. Translation: CSASGVRGNFYEQYF.

This clonotype has just a few counts. V is TRBV20-1 and J is TRBJ1-2; D not certain. CDR1 and CDR2 from the germline V gene are DFQATT and SNEGSKA (reference sequence). Trimming took off 1 base at V and 0 bases at J, with 18 bases between the two ends. This CDR3 contains 17 residues. CDR3 in amino acids: CSARVVDAGRPNYGYTF. CDR3 coding DNA: TGCAGTGCTAGAGTTGTGGACGCTGGAAGACCTAACTATGGCTACACCTTC.

The V and J genes are TRBV13 and TRBJ2-3; no clear D gene. The germline V and J ends were trimmed by 0 bases and 5 bases, with 3 bases remaining between them. CDR1 and CDR2 (germline): PRHDT, FYEKMQ (reference sequence). CDR3 size: 12 residues. CDR3: CASSLGQDTQYF. CDR3 bases: TGTGCCAGCAGCTTAGGCCAAGATACGCAGTATTTT. Using reference TRBV13 and TRBJ2-3 for the parts outside the CDR3, the full variable domain is AAGVIQSPRHLIKEKRETATLKCYPIPRHDTVYWYQQGPGQDPQFLISFYEKMQSDKGSIPDRFSAQQFSDYHSELNMSSLELGDSALYFCASSLGQDTQYFGPGTRLTVL.

This clonotype has more than one count but fewer than ten. The genes are TRBV6-5 and TRBJ2-3; perhaps TRBD1 as D (5 bases). With 0 bases removed from V and 2 bases from J, the gap between germline ends came to 9 bases. The CDR3 runs 15 residues. Germline V gene data show CDR1 as MNHEY and CDR2 as SVGAGI. The CDR3, as DNA: TGTGCCAGCAGTTACTCGTTGGACAACACAGATACGCAGTATTTT. Its protein product is CASSYSLDNTDTQYF.

This clonotype was seen a few times. The genes are TRBV6-2 or TRBV6-3 and TRBJ1-1; possible D gene TRBD1, 6 bases. Germline loops: CDR1 MNHEY, CDR2 SVGEGT. Between the trimmed V and J ends, which lost 0 bases and 2 bases, there was a span of 16 bases. The length of the CDR3 is 17 residues. The CDR3 is CASSYSGGGPYNTEAFF. Written as DNA, the CDR3 is TGTGCCAGCAGTTACTCCGGTGGGGGGCCCTATAACACTGAAGCTTTCTTT.

A few counts support this clonotype. The J gene is TRBJ2-3, the V gene TRBV5-1; 8 bases are a match to TRBD1. CDR3 length equals 16 residues. Trimming took 1 base from V and 3 from J; bases not matched to a gene: 7. CDR1 and CDR2 (germline): SGHRS, YFSETQ. CDR3 in DNA: TGCGCCAGCAGCTTGAACGGGGACAGGAGAACAGATACGCAGTATTTT. Translating gives CASSLNGDRRTDTQYF.

The chain is built from TRBV6-5 and TRBJ2-3; 14 nucleotides align to TRBD2. This CDR3 is built from 16 residues. J gave up 4 bases and V 6 bases, and 6 bases lay outside the gene matches. Germline V CDR1 and CDR2: MNHEY, SVGAGI. DNA of the CDR3: TGTGCCAGCAGGCAGGGACTAGCGGGAGTCGCAGATACGCAGTATTTT. Translated, it gives CASRQGLAGVADTQYF.